This T cell receptor (beta chain) was observed in a study of T cell repertoires in aging, cancer and after chemotherapy (dated by TCRdb to between 2018 and 2021). As for the study more broadly: Donors spanned six age groups from 30 or younger to 70 or older, with at least three individuals per group. Healthy donor control TCR repertoires were recorded over several months to years and showed clear clonal overlap across re-sampling. The full dataset contained approximately 9.6 million TCR reads. To examine immunoaging and T cell reconstitution after chemotherapy, the study profiled TCR beta repertoires in peripheral blood from healthy donors and cancer patients. A cohort of roughly 220 cancer patients (94 with hematological and 110 to 140 with solid cancers) was assembled, and around 100 healthy donors were included as a reference group. General conclusions and limits of the study: In both cancer cohorts, the median generation probability rose over the chemotherapy interval, which suggests that the repertoire was reconstituted through rebound thymic output. Compared with age-matched healthy donors, untreated patients with either hematological or solid cancers had significantly lower TCR diversity in the blood along with higher clonality. In healthy donors, the decline in TCR diversity with age was mainly due to loss of richness, whereas in cancer patients loss of evenness also played a role. According to the authors, the repertoire data do not permit conclusions about immunological memory after chemotherapy.

Trimming takes 1 base off V and 3 bases off J; junction bases not matched to a gene: 13. The CDR3 runs 19 residues from the cysteine to the phenylalanine. Only the CDR3 portion is preserved as DNA: 57 bases, with reading frame beginning at the first base. CDR1 GTSNPN and CDR2 SVGIG were looked up in the germline V gene (reference sequence). Concerning this clonotype: Its specific antigen is unknown. Base qualities are missing; no much larger clone stands one base away.

Multiplex touch-down PCR with a mixed TRB-A/B primer pool was used to amplify rearranged TRB sequences covering the V, D and J segments. Illumina adapters and sample indices were attached to the amplicons through two consecutive PCR reactions run with Phusion HS II polymerase. Amplicons were gel-purified using the NucleoSpin Gel and PCR Clean-up kit and were subsequently checked with Qubit and an Agilent 2100 Bioanalyzer. The libraries were sequenced on an Illumina MiSeq with 600-cycle, single-indexed, paired-end runs. As for how the authors treated the data: Processing of the TRB sequences was carried out with MiXCR versions 2.12 and 3.0.5. Each unique CDR3 nucleotide sequence was treated as one clone, and only productive sequences with two or more reads were kept. Repertoire metrics included Shannon diversity, evenness, clonality (one minus evenness), and alpha-parameterized diversity profiles from alpha 0 to 5. The IGoR algorithm was used to calculate generation probabilities of clones in the paired pre- and post-chemotherapy samples. TCRdb reprocessed the public reads (quality trimming at Q25 with fastp, clone calling with MiXCR) and kept in-frame beta chains. Every CDR3 protein is listed once, alongside the most common genes and DNA of its rows. The V and J calls here are based on TCRdb, not the publication. The sample yields about 4,900 distinct CDR3 sequences; more than 35% were counted once. The ten most abundant clones make up over 25% of the sample.

Instead of sorted cells or RNA, genomic DNA extracted from peripheral blood served as the source for amplifying TCR beta rearrangements. This TCR was sampled from a human donor in good health. The V and J segments used are TRBV30 and TRBJ2-2; 11 middle bases align to TRBD2. Specimen: blood. The nucleotide sequence reads TGTGCCTGGAGTGCTCTTTTTTCTAGCGGGAGGCGGGACACCGGGGAGCTGTTTTTT. This sequence encodes CAWSALFSSGRRDTGELFF.